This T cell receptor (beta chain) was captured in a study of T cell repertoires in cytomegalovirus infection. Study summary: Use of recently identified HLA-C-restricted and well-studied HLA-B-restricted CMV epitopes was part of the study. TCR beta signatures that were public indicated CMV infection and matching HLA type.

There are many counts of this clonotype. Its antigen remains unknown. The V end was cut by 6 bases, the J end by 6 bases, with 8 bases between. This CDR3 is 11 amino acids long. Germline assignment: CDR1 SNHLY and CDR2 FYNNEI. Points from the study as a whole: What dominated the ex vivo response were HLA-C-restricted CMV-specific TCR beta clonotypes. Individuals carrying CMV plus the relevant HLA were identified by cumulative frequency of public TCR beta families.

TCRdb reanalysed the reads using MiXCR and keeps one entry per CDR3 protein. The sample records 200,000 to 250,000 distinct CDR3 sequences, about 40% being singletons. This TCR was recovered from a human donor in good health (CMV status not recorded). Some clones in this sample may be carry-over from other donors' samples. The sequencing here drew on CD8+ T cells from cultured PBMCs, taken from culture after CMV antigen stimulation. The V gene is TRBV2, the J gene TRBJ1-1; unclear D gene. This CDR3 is CASRLAAEAFF. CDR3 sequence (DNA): TGTGCCAGCAGGTTAGCGGCTGAAGCTTTCTTT.